This entry concerns a single T cell receptor (beta chain). Its antigen is still unknown. TCRdb re-called the 5' RACE reads with MiXCR, one entry per CDR3 protein. The data hold more than 450,000 distinct CDR3 sequences, with around 17% observed a single time. V gave up 3 bases and J gave up 2 bases, with 12 bases separating them. The CDR3 loop spans 14 amino acids. Germline-derived CDR1 and CDR2 are SGHRS and YFSETQ. This entry comes from a study of T-cell memory formation after mild COVID-19. Points from the study as a whole: The study detected some responding clones in pre-infection memory, suggesting cross-reactive memory joined.

This clonotype was obtained from an adult woman who had mild COVID-19 (a few samples of this study predate the infection). Cell type and time point are not known. This chain joins TRBV5-1 and TRBJ2-7; D may be TRBD1 or TRBD2 (5 bases each). The source material was PBMCs or a T cell subset sorted from them (not recorded which). CDR3 region: CASSSRDRAYEQYF. CDR3 bases: TGCGCCAGCAGCTCCCGGGACCGGGCCTACGAGCAGTACTTC.